Listed here is a single T cell receptor beta chain. Method: immunoSEQ multiplex PCR; TCRdb's copy keeps in-frame clones and lacks some. The data show a few hundred thousand clones, with over 75% seen just once and 7.8% held by the top ten. The CDR3 extends over 14 amino acids. Germline V gives CDR1 MNHEY, CDR2 SMNVEV (reference sequence). The ends were cut back, 9 bases at V and 9 bases at J, with 18 bases in the middle. This specimen belongs to a study of blood T cell repertoires in COVID-19. This chain links TRBV27 with TRBJ1-6; possibly TRBD1 for D (6 bases). This TCR came from a woman in her forties or fifties who had recovered from COVID-19. Sequences were obtained from peripheral blood. CDR3 sequence reads: CASKGHRDASPLHF. DNA for the CDR3: TGTGCCAGTAAGGGACACCGAGACGCTTCACCCCTCCACTTT.